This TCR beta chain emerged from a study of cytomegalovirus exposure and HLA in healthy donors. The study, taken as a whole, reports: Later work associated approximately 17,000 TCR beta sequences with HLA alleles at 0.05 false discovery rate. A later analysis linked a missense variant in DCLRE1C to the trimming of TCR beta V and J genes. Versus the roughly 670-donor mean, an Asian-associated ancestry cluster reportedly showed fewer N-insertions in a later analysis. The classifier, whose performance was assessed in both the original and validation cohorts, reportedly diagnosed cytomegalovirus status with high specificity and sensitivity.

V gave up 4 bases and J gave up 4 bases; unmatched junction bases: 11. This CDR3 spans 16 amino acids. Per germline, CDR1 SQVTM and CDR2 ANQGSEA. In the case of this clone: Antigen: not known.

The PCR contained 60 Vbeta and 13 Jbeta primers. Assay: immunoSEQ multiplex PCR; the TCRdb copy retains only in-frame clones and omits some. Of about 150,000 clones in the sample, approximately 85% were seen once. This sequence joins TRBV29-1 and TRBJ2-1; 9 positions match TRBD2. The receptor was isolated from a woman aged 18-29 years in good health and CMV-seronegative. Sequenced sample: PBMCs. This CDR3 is CSVVGLQRGVYNEQFF. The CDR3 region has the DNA TGCAGCGTTGTGGGACTCCAGCGGGGGGTTTACAATGAGCAGTTCTTC.